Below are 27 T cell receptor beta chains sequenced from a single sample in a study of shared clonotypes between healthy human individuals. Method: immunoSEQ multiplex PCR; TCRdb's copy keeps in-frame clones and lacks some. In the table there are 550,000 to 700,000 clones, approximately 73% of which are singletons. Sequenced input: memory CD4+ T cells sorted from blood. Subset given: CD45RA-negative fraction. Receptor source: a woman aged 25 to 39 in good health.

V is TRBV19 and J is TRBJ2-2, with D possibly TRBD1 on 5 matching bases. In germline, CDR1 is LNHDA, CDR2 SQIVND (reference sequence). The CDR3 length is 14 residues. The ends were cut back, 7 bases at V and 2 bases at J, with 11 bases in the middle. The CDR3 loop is CASNRTPNTGELFF. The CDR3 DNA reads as TGTGCCAGTAACCGGACACCTAACACCGGGGAGCTGTTTTTT.

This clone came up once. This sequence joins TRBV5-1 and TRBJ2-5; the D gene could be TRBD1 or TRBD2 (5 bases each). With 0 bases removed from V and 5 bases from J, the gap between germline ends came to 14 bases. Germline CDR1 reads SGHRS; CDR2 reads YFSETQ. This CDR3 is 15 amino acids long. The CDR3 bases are TGCGCCAGCAGCTTGGCCCAGGGACCCTGGGAGACCCAGTACTTC. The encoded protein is CASSLAQGPWETQYF.

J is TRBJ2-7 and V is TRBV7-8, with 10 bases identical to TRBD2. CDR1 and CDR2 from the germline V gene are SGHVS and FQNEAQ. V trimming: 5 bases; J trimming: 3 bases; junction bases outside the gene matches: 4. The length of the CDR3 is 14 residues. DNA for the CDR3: TGTGCCAGCAGCGTTAGCGGGGGGTTCTACGAGCAGTACTTC. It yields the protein CASSVSGGFYEQYF. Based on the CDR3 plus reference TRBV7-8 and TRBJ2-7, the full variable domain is GAGVSQSPRYKVAKRGQDVALRCDPISGHVSLFWYQQALGQGPEFLTYFQNEAQLDKSGLPSDRFFAERPEGSVSTLKIQRTQQEDSAVYLCASSVSGGFYEQYFGPGTRLTVT.

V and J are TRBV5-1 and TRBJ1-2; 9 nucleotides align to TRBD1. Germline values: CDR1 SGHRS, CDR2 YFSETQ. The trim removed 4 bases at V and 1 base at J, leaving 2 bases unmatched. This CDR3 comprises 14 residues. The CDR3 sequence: CASSGTGINYGYTF. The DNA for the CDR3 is TGCGCCAGCAGCGGGACAGGGATTAACTATGGCTACACCTTC.

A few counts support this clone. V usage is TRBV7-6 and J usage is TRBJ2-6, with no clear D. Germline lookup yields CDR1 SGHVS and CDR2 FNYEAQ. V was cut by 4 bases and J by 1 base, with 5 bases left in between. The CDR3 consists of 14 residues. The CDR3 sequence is CASSSASGANVLTF. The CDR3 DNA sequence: TGTGCCAGCAGCTCTGCATCTGGGGCCAACGTCCTGACTTTC.

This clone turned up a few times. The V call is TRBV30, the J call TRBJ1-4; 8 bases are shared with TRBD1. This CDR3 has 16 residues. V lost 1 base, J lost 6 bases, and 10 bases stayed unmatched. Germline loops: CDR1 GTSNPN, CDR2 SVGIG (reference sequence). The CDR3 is CAWSGTGKISDEKLFF. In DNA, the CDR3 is TGTGCCTGGAGTGGGACAGGGAAGATTAGCGATGAAAAACTGTTTTTT.

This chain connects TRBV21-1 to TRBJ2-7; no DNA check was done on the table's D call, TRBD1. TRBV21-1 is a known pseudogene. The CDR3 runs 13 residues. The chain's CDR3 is CASNPGQSYEQYF. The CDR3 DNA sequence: TGTGCCAGCAACCCGGGACAGTCCTACGAGCAGTACTTC.

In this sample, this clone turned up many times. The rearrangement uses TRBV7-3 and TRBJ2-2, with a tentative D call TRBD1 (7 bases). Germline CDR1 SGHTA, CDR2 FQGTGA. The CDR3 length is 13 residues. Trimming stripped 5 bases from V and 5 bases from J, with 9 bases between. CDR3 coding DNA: TGTGCCAGCAGCGCGGGACAGACCGGGGAGCTGTTTTTT. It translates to CASSAGQTGELFF.

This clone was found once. CDR3 coding DNA: TGTGCCAGCAGGGGAAGCTCTGGGGCCAACGTCCTGACTTTC. As protein: CASRGSSGANVLTF. This sequence joins TRBV25-1 and TRBJ2-6, with D uncertain. Germline CDR1 and CDR2: MGHDK and SYGVNS. Trimming removed 6 bases at V and 0 bases at J, with 6 bases between. The CDR3 has 14 amino acids.

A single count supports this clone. CDR3 sequence: CASSGNGHHEKLFF. The CDR3 coding sequence is TGTGCCAGCAGCGGTAACGGACATCATGAAAAACTGTTTTTT. The chain couples TRBV7-2 to TRBJ1-4; D possibly corresponds to TRBD1 (5 bases). The V end lost 5 bases, the J end lost 6 bases, and 13 bases lay between the germline ends. There are 14 residues in the CDR3. Germline V CDR1 and CDR2: SGHTA, FQGNSA.

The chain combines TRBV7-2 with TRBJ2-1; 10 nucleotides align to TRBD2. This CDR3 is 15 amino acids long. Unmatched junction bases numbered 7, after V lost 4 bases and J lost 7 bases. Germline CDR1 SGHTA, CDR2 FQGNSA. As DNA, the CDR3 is TGTGCCAGCAGCTCCCTAGCGGGAGTACGAAATGAGCAGTTCTTC. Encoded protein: CASSSLAGVRNEQFF. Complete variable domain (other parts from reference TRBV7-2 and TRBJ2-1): GAGVSQSPSNKVTEKGKDVELRCDPISGHTALYWYRQSLGQGLEFLIYFQGNSAPDKSGLPSDRFSAERTGGSVSTLTIQRTQQEDSAVYLCASSSLAGVRNEQFFGPGTRLTVL.

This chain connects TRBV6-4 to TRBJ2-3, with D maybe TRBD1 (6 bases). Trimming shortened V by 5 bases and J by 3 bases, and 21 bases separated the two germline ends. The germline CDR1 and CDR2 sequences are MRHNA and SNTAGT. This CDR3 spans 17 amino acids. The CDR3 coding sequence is TGTGCCAGCAGTCCCCAACCCACAGGGTTGGGGACAGATACGCAGTATTTT. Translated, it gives CASSPQPTGLGTDTQYF.

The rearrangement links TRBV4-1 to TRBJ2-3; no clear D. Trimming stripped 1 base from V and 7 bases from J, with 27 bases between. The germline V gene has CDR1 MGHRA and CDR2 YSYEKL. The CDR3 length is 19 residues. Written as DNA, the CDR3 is TGCGCCAGCAGCCAAGTGGGTTTTAGGGTCGCGTCAGACACGTATACGCAGTATTTT. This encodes CASSQVGFRVASDTYTQYF.

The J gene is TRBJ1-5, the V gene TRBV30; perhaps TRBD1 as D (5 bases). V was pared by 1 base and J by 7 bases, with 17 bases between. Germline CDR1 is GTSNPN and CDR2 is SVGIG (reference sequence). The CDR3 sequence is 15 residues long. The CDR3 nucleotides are TGTGCCTGGAGTGGAGGGACTCCCTTTGGGCAGCCCCAGCATTTT. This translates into CAWSGGTPFGQPQHF. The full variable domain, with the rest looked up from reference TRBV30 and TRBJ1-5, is SQTIHQWPATLVQPVGSPLSLECTVEGTSNPNLYWYRQAAGRGLQLLFYSVGIGQISSEVPQNLSASRPQDRQFILSSKKLLLSDSGFYLCAWSGGTPFGQPQHFGDGTRLSIL.

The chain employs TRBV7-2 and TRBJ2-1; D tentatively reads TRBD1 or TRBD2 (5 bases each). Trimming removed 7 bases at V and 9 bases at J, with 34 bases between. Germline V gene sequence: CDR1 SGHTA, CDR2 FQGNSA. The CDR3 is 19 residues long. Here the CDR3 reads CASTSRQKLAHRTVTEQFF. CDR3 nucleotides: TGTGCCAGCACCTCCCGGCAAAAGCTAGCCCACAGGACCGTTACTGAGCAGTTCTTC.

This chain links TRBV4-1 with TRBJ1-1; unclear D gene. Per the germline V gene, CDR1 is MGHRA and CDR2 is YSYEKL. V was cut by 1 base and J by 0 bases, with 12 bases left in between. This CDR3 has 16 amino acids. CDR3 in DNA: TGCGCCAGCAGCCAAGGTAGTGGGGTCATGAACACTGAAGCTTTCTTT. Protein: CASSQGSGVMNTEAFF.

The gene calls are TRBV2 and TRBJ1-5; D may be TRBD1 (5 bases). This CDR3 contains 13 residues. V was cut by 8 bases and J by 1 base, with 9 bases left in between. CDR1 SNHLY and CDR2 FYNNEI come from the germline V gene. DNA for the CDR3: TGTGCCAGCTATGGGGGGAGCAATCAGCCCCAGCATTTT. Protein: CASYGGSNQPQHF.

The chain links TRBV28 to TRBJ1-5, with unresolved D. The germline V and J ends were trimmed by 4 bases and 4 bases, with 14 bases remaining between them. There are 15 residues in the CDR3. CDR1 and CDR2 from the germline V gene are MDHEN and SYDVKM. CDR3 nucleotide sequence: TGTGCCAGCAGTTCTCAGACGCGACCTAATCAGCCCCAGCATTTT. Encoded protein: CASSSQTRPNQPQHF.

CDR3 sequence: CASSESSNSDEQFF. CDR3 coding DNA: TGTGCCAGCAGTGAATCATCAAATTCCGATGAGCAGTTCTTC. The chain recombines TRBV6-1 with TRBJ2-1; unclear D gene. V lost 2 bases and J lost 8, with 13 bases in between. The CDR3 has 14 amino acids. CDR1 is MNHNS, CDR2 SASEGT, per germline.

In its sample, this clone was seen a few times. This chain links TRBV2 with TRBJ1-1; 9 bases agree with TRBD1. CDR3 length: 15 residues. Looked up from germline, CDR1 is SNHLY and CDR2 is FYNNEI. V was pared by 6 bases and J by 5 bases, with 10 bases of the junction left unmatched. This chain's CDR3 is CASSDEGQGLTEAFF. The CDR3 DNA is TGTGCCAGCAGCGACGAGGGACAGGGATTAACTGAAGCTTTCTTT. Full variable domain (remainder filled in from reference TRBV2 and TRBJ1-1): EPEVTQTPSHQVTQMGQEVILRCVPISNHLYFYWYRQILGQKVEFLVSFYNNEISEKSEIFDDQFSVERPDGSNFTLKIRSTKLEDSAMYFCASSDEGQGLTEAFFGQGTRLTVV.

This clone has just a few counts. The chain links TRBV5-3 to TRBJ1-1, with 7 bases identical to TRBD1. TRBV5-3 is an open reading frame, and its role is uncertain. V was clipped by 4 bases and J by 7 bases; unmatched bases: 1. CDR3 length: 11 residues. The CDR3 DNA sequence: TGTGCCAGAAGCACAGGGGTTGAAGCTTTCTTT. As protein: CARSTGVEAFF.

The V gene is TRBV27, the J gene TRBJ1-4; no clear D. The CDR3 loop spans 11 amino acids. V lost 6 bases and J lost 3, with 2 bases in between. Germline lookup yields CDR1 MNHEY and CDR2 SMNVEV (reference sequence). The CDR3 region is CASRSNEKLFF. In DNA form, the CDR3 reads TGTGCCAGCAGGTCTAATGAAAAACTGTTTTTT.

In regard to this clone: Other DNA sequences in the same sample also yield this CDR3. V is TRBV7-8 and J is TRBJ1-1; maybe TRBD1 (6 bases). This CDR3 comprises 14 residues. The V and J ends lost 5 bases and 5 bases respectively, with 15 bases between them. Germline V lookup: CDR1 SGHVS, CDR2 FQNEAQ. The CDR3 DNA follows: TGTGCCAGCAGCCCCGGGGGGCGACGGACTGAAGCTTTCTTT. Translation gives CASSPGGRRTEAFF.

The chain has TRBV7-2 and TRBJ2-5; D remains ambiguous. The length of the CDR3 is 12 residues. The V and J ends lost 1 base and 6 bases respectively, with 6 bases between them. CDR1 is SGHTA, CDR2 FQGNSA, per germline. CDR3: CASSLDRKTQYF. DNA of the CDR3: TGTGCCAGCAGCTTAGATAGAAAGACCCAGTACTTC.

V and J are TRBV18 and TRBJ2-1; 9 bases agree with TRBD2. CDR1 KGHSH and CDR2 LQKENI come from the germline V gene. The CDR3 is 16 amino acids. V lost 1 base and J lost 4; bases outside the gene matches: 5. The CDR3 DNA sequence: TGTGCCAGCTCACCACTCGGGACTAGCAGATACAATGAGCAGTTCTTC. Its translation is CASSPLGTSRYNEQFF.

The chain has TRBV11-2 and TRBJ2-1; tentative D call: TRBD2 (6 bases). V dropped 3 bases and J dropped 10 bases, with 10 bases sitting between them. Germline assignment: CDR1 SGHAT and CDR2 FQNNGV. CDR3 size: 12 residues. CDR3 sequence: CASSFLAVEQFF. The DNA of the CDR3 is TGTGCCAGCAGCTTTTTAGCGGTCGAGCAGTTCTTC.

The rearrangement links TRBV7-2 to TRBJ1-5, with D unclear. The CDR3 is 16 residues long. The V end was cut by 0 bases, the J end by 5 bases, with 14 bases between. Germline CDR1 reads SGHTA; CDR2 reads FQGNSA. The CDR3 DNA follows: TGTGCCAGCAGCTTAGCGTCAGGTAGGGTGGATCAGCCCCAGCATTTT. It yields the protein CASSLASGRVDQPQHF.